These 30 T cell receptor beta chains originate from one sample sequenced in a study. TCRdb re-called the RT-PCR reads through MiXCR, storing one row per CDR3 protein. In the table there are about 680,000 distinct CDR3 sequences, 14% of which are singletons. The specimen was memory CD4+ T cells from blood. These TCRs come from a female donor in good health, serving as a healthy control.

This clonotype was recorded at least ten times. The chain recombines TRBV29-1 with TRBJ2-7; D call uncertain. The CDR3 length is 11 residues. Trimming shortened V by 6 bases and J by 5 bases, and 11 bases separated the two germline ends. Looked up from germline, CDR1 is SQVTM and CDR2 is ANQGSEA. The CDR3 DNA reads as TGCAGCGTCTCGGAGTTGGACGAGCAGTACTTC. It codes for CSVSELDEQYF.

At least ten counts were recorded for this clonotype. The V and J genes are TRBV4-3 and TRBJ2-4; D is ambiguous. V dropped 1 base and J dropped 0 bases, with 10 bases sitting between them. The CDR3 length is 16 residues. CDR1 is LGHNA, CDR2 YSLEER, per germline. The CDR3 loop reads CASSQGDPQAKNIQYF. The CDR3 DNA reads as TGCGCCAGCAGCCAAGGAGATCCGCAAGCCAAAAACATTCAGTACTTC.

There are a few counts of this clonotype. The chain joins TRBV9 to TRBJ2-3, with 12 bases identical to TRBD2. The CDR3 contains 16 residues. CDR1 and CDR2 (germline): SGDLS, YYNGEE. Losses at the gene ends were 2 bases for V and 5 bases for J; bases not matched to a gene: 6. The CDR3 DNA follows: TGTGCCAGCAGCGTGACTAGCGGGGGACGGGGAGATACGCAGTATTTT. This translates into CASSVTSGGRGDTQYF.

This chain uses TRBV9 with TRBJ2-1, with 7 positions matching TRBD1. CDR3 size: 15 residues. From germline, CDR1 is SGDLS and CDR2 YYNGEE. Losses at the gene ends were 3 bases for V and 3 bases for J; bases not matched to a gene: 6. This CDR3 is CASSEGQLVYNEQFF. Here the CDR3 DNA reads TGTGCCAGCAGCGAGGGACAGCTGGTCTACAATGAGCAGTTCTTC.

As for this clonotype: A much more abundant neighbour one base away suggests this may be a read error. The V gene is TRBV5-1, the J gene TRBJ2-1, with a weak D call TRBD1 (6 bases). The CDR3 has 15 amino acids. V was cut by 1 base and J by 4 bases, with 12 bases left in between. Germline CDR1 SGHRS, CDR2 YFSETQ. Here the CDR3 reads CASSLKTGTYNEQFF. CDR3 coding DNA: TGCGCCAGCAGCTTGAAAACTGGGACATACAATGAGCAGTTCTTC.

This clonotype was detected only a few times. The V gene is TRBV20-1, the J gene TRBJ2-2; D uncertain. This CDR3 has 13 residues. CDR1 is DFQATT, CDR2 SNEGSKA, per germline (reference sequence). V dropped 3 bases and J dropped 7 bases, with 12 bases sitting between them. DNA for the CDR3: TGCAGTGCTAGCTCTGGGTTAATCGGGGAGCTGTTTTTT. Translation: CSASSGLIGELFF.

This clonotype came up a few times. The chain joins TRBV7-2 to TRBJ2-7; weak D call: TRBD2 (6 bases). The CDR3 totals 14 residues. Trimming pared 5 bases from V and 6 bases from J, leaving 17 bases between. Germline CDR1 and CDR2: SGHTA and FQGNSA. The CDR3 reads CASSPRRETTEQYF. In nucleotides, the CDR3 is TGTGCCAGCAGCCCCCGGAGGGAGACCACCGAGCAGTACTTC.

This clonotype was detected a few times. The rearrangement uses TRBV5-1 and TRBJ1-1; TRBD1 aligns across 7 bases. The V gene's germline CDR1 is SGHRS and CDR2 YFSETQ. The CDR3 runs 14 residues. With V trimmed by 4 bases and J by 7 bases, 10 bases remained unmatched. DNA of the CDR3: TGCGCCAGCAGCGCCCAGACAGGGCAGATTGAAGCTTTCTTT. It yields the protein CASSAQTGQIEAFF. Full variable domain (missing parts from reference TRBV5-1 and TRBJ1-1): KAGVTQTPRYLIKTRGQQVTLSCSPISGHRSVSWYQQTPGQGLQFLFEYFSETQRNKGNFPGRFSGRQFSNSRSEMNVSTLELGDSALYLCASSAQTGQIEAFFGQGTRLTVV.

This clonotype was counted only a few times. The chain carries TRBV9 and TRBJ2-1; 10 bases map to TRBD2. With V trimmed by 2 bases and J by 2 bases, 4 bases remained unmatched. This CDR3 region has 16 residues. The germline V gene encodes CDR1 SGDLS and CDR2 YYNGEE. The CDR3 is CASSVSGGGAYNEQFF. In DNA form, the CDR3 reads TGTGCCAGCAGCGTCAGCGGGGGGGGGGCCTACAATGAGCAGTTCTTC.

This clonotype has more than one count but fewer than ten. The J gene is TRBJ2-1, the V gene TRBV3-1; the match to TRBD2 covers 14 bases. After removal of 4 bases from V and 6 bases from J, the junction contained 2 bases not matched to a gene. Germline-derived CDR1 and CDR2 are LGHDT and YNNKEL (reference sequence). There are 15 residues in the CDR3. CDR3 protein: CASSRGLAGANEQFF. The CDR3 DNA reads as TGTGCCAGCAGCCGGGGACTAGCGGGAGCCAATGAGCAGTTCTTC.

This clonotype was seen a single time. One end of the junction varies from germline; a read error may be responsible. The chain uses TRBV7-3 and TRBJ2-3, with D perhaps matching TRBD2 (5 bases). This CDR3 is 16 amino acids long. The germline gives CDR1 SGHTA, CDR2 FQGTGA. The CDR3, as DNA: TGTGCCAGCAGCTTAACGTATGCCTCTAGCAAAGATACGCAGTATTTT. It yields the protein CASSLTYASSKDTQYF.

This clonotype came up a few times. The chain uses TRBV7-8 and TRBJ2-3, with D unclear. Germline lookup yields CDR1 SGHVS and CDR2 FQNEAQ. This CDR3 spans 13 amino acids. The germline V and J ends were trimmed by 2 bases and 2 bases, with 5 bases remaining between them. The CDR3: CASSLFHTDTQYF. DNA of the CDR3: TGTGCCAGCAGCTTATTCCACACAGATACGCAGTATTTT.

This clonotype came up a few times. The chain uses TRBV6-1 and TRBJ2-7; TRBD1 aligns across 8 bases. Germline V lookup: CDR1 MNHNS, CDR2 SASEGT. The CDR3 totals 15 residues. The ends lost 5 bases at V and 3 bases at J; junction bases unmatched: 9. CDR3 sequence (DNA): TGTGCCAGCAGTAAGGATACGGGACAGGTCTACGAGCAGTACTTC. It codes for CASSKDTGQVYEQYF.

This clonotype has more than one count but fewer than ten. This sequence joins TRBV20-1 and TRBJ2-5; no clear D. V was cut by 3 bases and J by 5 bases, with 16 bases left in between. This CDR3 has 14 residues. Germline lookup yields CDR1 DFQATT and CDR2 SNEGSKA (reference sequence). CDR3 loop: CSARAAPAGETQYF. For the CDR3, the DNA is TGCAGTGCTAGGGCCGCGCCCGCTGGGGAGACCCAGTACTTC.

The V and J genes are TRBV6-2 or TRBV6-3 and TRBJ2-7; a possible D gene is TRBD2 (6 bases). CDR3 length equals 14 residues. Germline V CDR1 and CDR2: MNHEY, SVGEGT. The V and J ends lost 7 bases and 3 bases respectively, with 16 bases between them. DNA of the CDR3: TGTGCCAGCATTACTGGGGCGGGATACTACGAGCAGTACTTC. As protein: CASITGAGYYEQYF.

V gene TRBV12-3 or TRBV12-4 combines with J gene TRBJ2-6; the D gene is possibly TRBD1 (6 bases). Trimming took 3 bases from V and 4 from J, leaving 19 bases between them. This CDR3 has 18 amino acids. In DNA, the CDR3 is TGTGCCAGCAGTTTGATCAGGGATGGGGGCTTCGGGGCCAACGTCCTGACTTTC. It yields the protein CASSLIRDGGFGANVLTF.

The table lists this clonotype with a few counts. The chain joins TRBV27 to TRBJ1-5; possibly TRBD1 for D (6 bases). The CDR3 length is 13 residues. The germline V and J ends were trimmed by 4 bases and 4 bases, with 8 bases remaining between them. Germline CDR1 is MNHEY and CDR2 is SMNVEV (reference sequence). The CDR3 DNA sequence: TGTGCCAGCAGTTACAGGGAGAATCAGCCCCAGCATTTT. Its protein product is CASSYRENQPQHF.

Ten or more counts support this clonotype. The V and J genes are TRBV24-1 and TRBJ2-3; D not certain. V lost 3 bases to trimming and J lost 0 bases, with 9 bases between them. The CDR3 is 15 residues long. Germline V lookup: CDR1 KGHDR, CDR2 SFDVKD. CDR3 in amino acids: CATSDPGRSTDTQYF. The CDR3 region has the DNA TGTGCCACCAGTGATCCCGGTCGGAGCACAGATACGCAGTATTTT.

This chain joins TRBV29-1 and TRBJ1-1, with TRBD1 matching over 8 bases. The CDR3 loop spans 12 amino acids. V trimming: 8 bases; J trimming: 3 bases; junction bases outside the gene matches: 5. CDR1 is SQVTM, CDR2 ANQGSEA, per germline. DNA for the CDR3: TGCAGCTCTCGGACAGGGTACACTGAAGCTTTCTTT. Translated, it gives CSSRTGYTEAFF.

This rearrangement joins TRBV4-3 to TRBJ2-2; possibly TRBD1 or TRBD2 for D (6 bases each). The V end was cut by 0 bases, the J end by 9 bases, with 20 bases between. The CDR3 has 17 residues. Germline CDR1 is LGHNA and CDR2 is YSLEER. The CDR3 is CASSQDSPVGGRRELFF. CDR3 nucleotides: TGCGCCAGCAGCCAAGATTCGCCGGTTGGGGGGCGGAGGGAGCTGTTTTTT.

V and J are TRBV12-3 or TRBV12-4 and TRBJ1-2; a weak D match, TRBD1 (5 bases). V lost 6 bases and J lost 4, with 21 bases in between. The CDR3 is 16 residues long. The CDR3 DNA sequence: TGTGCCAGCAGCCCTCCGGCAGGGCCTACCTCCTATGGCTACACCTTC. Its translation: CASSPPAGPTSYGYTF.

This chain connects TRBV5-8 to TRBJ2-5; perhaps TRBD2 as D (6 bases). With 0 bases removed from V and 5 bases from J, the gap between germline ends came to 14 bases. Germline V lookup: CDR1 SGHTS, CDR2 YDEGEE. The CDR3 is 15 amino acids. The CDR3 sequence: CASSLGRTAGETQYF. The CDR3 bases are TGTGCCAGCAGCTTGGGGCGGACGGCGGGGGAGACCCAGTACTTC.

This rearrangement joins TRBV20-1 to TRBJ1-1; D is undetermined. The CDR3 covers 11 residues. The germline V and J ends were trimmed by 5 bases and 5 bases, with 9 bases remaining between them. Germline V gene lookup returns CDR1 DFQATT and CDR2 SNEGSKA (reference sequence). The CDR3 sequence is CSAPGGTEAFF. For the CDR3, the DNA is TGCAGTGCTCCGGGTGGAACTGAAGCTTTCTTT.

In this sample, this clonotype turned up a few times. The chain links TRBV20-1 to TRBJ2-1; the D is unclear. The CDR3 has 15 residues. In germline, CDR1 is DFQATT, CDR2 SNEGSKA (reference sequence). V lost 1 base to trimming and J lost 5 bases, with 15 bases between them. The CDR3 loop is CSARVGSPSHNEQFF. DNA of the CDR3: TGCAGTGCTAGAGTTGGCAGCCCGAGCCACAATGAGCAGTTCTTC.

This chain joins TRBV6-6 and TRBJ2-2; D uncertain. V was trimmed by 2 bases and J by 6 bases, leaving 7 bases between them. Germline CDR1 is MNHNY and CDR2 is SVGAGI (reference sequence). The CDR3 runs to 13 residues. The CDR3 loop reads CASSYNRAGELFF. The CDR3 DNA reads as TGTGCCAGCAGTTACAATCGGGCCGGGGAGCTGTTTTTT.

Here the CDR3 DNA reads TGTGCCAGCAGTAAGGGACAGACCAATGAGCAGTTCTTC. This encodes CASSKGQTNEQFF. This chain joins TRBV6-5 and TRBJ2-1; 7 bases are shared with TRBD1. Germline V gene lookup returns CDR1 MNHEY and CDR2 SVGAGI. The CDR3 extends over 13 amino acids. V shed 5 bases, J shed 6 bases, and the junction held 4 bases outside the gene matches.

This clonotype was observed many times. The rearrangement uses TRBV20-1 and TRBJ2-3; 8 nucleotides align to TRBD2. V lost 5 bases and J lost 3; bases outside the gene matches: 7. Germline values: CDR1 DFQATT, CDR2 SNEGSKA (reference sequence). The CDR3 covers 14 residues. The CDR3 here is CSAESGSITDTQYF. DNA for the CDR3: TGCAGTGCTGAGAGCGGGAGTATAACAGATACGCAGTATTTT.

Only a few counts were recorded for this clonotype. The rearrangement joins TRBV14 to TRBJ2-5, with TRBD1 matching 12 bases. V trimming: 5 bases; J trimming: 5 bases; junction bases outside the gene matches: 9. From germline, CDR1 is SGHDN and CDR2 FVKESK. CDR3 size: 16 residues. CDR3 amino acids: CASSGTGTGGGETQYF. CDR3 coding DNA: TGTGCCAGCAGCGGTACCGGGACAGGGGGCGGTGAGACCCAGTACTTC.

The sample holds a few counts of this clonotype. J is TRBJ2-6 and V is TRBV5-1; D ambiguous. Trimming pared 0 bases from V and 0 bases from J, leaving 16 bases between. Germline values: CDR1 SGHRS, CDR2 YFSETQ. This CDR3 spans 19 amino acids. CDR3 sequence reads: CASSLDPGQLISGANVLTF. CDR3 DNA: TGCGCCAGCAGCTTGGACCCCGGGCAGCTGATCTCTGGGGCCAACGTCCTGACTTTC. Looking up the rest from reference TRBV5-1 and TRBJ2-6 gives the full variable domain: KAGVTQTPRYLIKTRGQQVTLSCSPISGHRSVSWYQQTPGQGLQFLFEYFSETQRNKGNFPGRFSGRQFSNSRSEMNVSTLELGDSALYLCASSLDPGQLISGANVLTFGAGSRLTVL.

The chain combines TRBV4-2 with TRBJ2-1; D possibly uses TRBD1 or TRBD2 (7 bases each). V was pared by 3 bases and J by 9 bases, with 24 bases between. The CDR3 has 17 amino acids. Germline CDR1 reads LGHNA; CDR2 reads YNFKEQ. The CDR3 DNA is TGTGCCAGCAGCCAGAGGGGGCGGGAGAAACCCTACGGTGAGCAGTTCTTC. Protein sequence: CASSQRGREKPYGEQFF.